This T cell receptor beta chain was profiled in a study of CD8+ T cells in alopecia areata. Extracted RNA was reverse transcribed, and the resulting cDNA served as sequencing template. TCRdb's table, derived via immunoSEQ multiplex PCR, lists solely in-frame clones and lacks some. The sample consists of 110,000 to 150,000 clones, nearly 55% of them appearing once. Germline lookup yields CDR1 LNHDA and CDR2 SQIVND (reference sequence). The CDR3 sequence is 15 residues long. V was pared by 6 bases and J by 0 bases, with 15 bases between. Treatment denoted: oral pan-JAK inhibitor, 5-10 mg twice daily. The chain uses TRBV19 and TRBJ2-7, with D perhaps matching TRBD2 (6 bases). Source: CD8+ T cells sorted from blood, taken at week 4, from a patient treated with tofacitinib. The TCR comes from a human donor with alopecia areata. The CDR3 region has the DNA TGTGCCAGTAGGAGGTCGCCGGGGGACTCCTACGAGCAGTACTTC. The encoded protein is CASRRSPGDSYEQYF.